The TCR beta chain under discussion was sequenced for a study of vaccination and CD4 T cells after COVID-19 (dated by TCRdb to the early 2020s). With regard to the full study: SARS-CoV-2 positivity had been established in the convalescent patients by nasal swab PCR, and mild disease was recorded in roughly 10 of these patients and severe disease in one. The spike-specific CD4+ TCR repertoire was compared before and after mRNA vaccination in ten to eleven COVID-19 convalescent patients and a handful of infection-naive healthy vaccine recipients. Overlapping spike peptide pools from SARS-CoV-2 and from the common cold coronaviruses HCoV-NL63, HCoV-OC43 and HCoV-229E were used as culture stimuli. Post-COVID blood samples from convalescent patients were collected a median of roughly 100 days after diagnosis, with a range of 35 to 161 days. In the convalescent cohort there were six males and four females, among whom were two Hispanic individuals, seven Caucasians, two Asians and one multiracial person. As controls, cultures received a CEFX viral epitope pool (the positive control), an HIV-1 Nef peptide pool (the negative control), or no peptide at all. Participants received two doses of either the Pfizer-BioNTech BNT162b2 vaccine (n=8) or the Moderna mRNA-1273 vaccine (n=2). Post-vaccine blood samples were collected a median of about 66 days after the second vaccine dose, ranging from roughly 12 to 250 days.

Within its sample, this clonotype is large (0.1 to 1%). Its antigen remains undetermined. Qualities for individual bases were not recorded, and no much larger clone is one base off. Taken from the germline V gene (reference sequence), the CDR1 and CDR2 loops are WNHNN and SYGVQD. A distance of 10 bases separates the germline ends of V and J, which lose 7 bases and 1 base respectively. The CDR3, cysteine through phenylalanine, is 13 amino acids long. Only the CDR3 part of the read is kept: 39 bases, read in frame from the first base. The treatment or condition label on this specimen signifies: roughly 10-day PBMC culture with coronavirus spike peptide pools or control peptides (ViraFEST assay). The ViraFEST assay, used in the study, expanded antigen-specific T cells with peptide pools and then identified the expanded clonotypes through TCR sequencing. Positive SARS-CoV-2 PCR tests in the convalescent patients dated from March to December 2020, before Alpha, Beta and Delta variants emerged in the United States. Each well held approximately 2 million PBMCs cultured in IMDM containing about 5% human AB serum and around 10 IU/ml IL-2, with 8 to 10 ug/ml peptide pools added. Half of the culture medium was replaced with fresh IL-2-containing medium on days 3 and 7. After less than twelve days of culture, CD4+ T cells were isolated by negative selection with the EasySep CD4+ T cell isolation kit. Ficoll-Paque Plus gradient centrifugation was used to isolate PBMCs from whole blood, and the isolated PBMCs were then either used fresh or cryopreserved at -140C. In general, triplicate wells were set up for every culture condition.

Library preparation used PCR. TCR sequencing of DNA from cultured CD4+ T cells used the Oncomine TCR Beta short-read assay at the Johns Hopkins FTIC core. The QIAamp micro DNA kit was used to extract genomic DNA from the cultured CD4+ T cells. Oncomine TCR Beta libraries from cultured CD4+ T cells were pooled using unique dual indexes and sequenced on an Illumina iSeq 100. Per the source publication's procedure: Non-productive sequences were removed, and CDR3s not starting with C, not ending with F or W, or shorter than 7 amino acids were discarded. The MANAFEST web application was used to identify antigen-specific clonotypes by comparing peptide-stimulated wells against reference wells and other culture wells. Positive clones required FDR below 0.05, an odds ratio above 5, and productive frequency above 0.1% in at least two of three replicate wells. A clonotype was classed as cross-reactive if the clonotype showed significant expansion both in SARS-CoV-2 spike wells and in at least one common cold coronavirus spike condition. Similarity between CDR3 sequences was evaluated in R version 3.6.1 using Levenshtein distances (stringdist) and unrooted phylogenetic trees (ape). The public reads were reprocessed in TCRdb via fastp at Q25 and MiXCR, keeping in-frame beta chains. A single entry per CDR3 protein holds the most common genes and DNA from its merged rows. TCRdb, not the original authors, processed these V and J calls. The sample data list 3,500 or so distinct CDR3 sequences, and 45% to 50% of these were observed just once. The ten largest clones take up about 20% of the sample.

What the study reported, not specific to this receptor: The median number of SARS-CoV-2-reactive clonotypes rose from under 25 after infection to 38 after vaccination, but the change was not significant. The study included relatively few convalescent patients and did not analyze early timepoints after natural infection. Among the post-vaccine SARS-CoV-2-reactive clones in convalescent patients, a median about 87% showed up only after vaccination, which suggests vaccine-specific priming. Of the vaccine-specific clones found in convalescent patients, nearly all (304 of 307) were mono-reactive for SARS-CoV-2 spike instead of being cross-reactive with common cold coronaviruses.

Sequencing was done on a sample of CD4+ T cells from blood, cultured in vitro. The origin of this receptor is a human donor who had recovered from COVID-19. The sequence is built from TRBV10-1 and TRBJ1-1, with the D gene not clear enough to name. The DNA reads as follows: TGCGCCAGCAAATACAGTGAGAACACTGAAGCTTTCTTT. Translated, it reads CASKYSENTEAFF.